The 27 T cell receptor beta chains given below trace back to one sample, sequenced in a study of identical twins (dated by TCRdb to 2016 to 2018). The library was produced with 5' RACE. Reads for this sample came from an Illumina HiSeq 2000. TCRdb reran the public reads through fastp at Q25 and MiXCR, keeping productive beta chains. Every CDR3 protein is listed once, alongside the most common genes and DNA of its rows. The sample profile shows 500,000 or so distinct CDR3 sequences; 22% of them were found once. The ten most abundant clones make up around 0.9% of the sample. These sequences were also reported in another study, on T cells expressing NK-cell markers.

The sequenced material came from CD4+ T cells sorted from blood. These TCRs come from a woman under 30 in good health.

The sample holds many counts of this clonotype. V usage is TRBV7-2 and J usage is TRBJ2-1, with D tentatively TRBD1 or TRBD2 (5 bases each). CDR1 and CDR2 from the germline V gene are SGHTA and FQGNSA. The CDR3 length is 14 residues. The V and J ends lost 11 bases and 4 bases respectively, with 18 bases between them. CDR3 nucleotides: TGTGCCTCCATCCGGGACGCAGGTTACAATGAGCAGTTCTTC. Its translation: CASIRDAGYNEQFF.

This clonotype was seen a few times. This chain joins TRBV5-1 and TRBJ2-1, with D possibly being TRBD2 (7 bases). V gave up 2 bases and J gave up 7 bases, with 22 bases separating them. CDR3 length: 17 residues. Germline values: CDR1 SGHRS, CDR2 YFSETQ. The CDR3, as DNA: TGCGCCAGCAGCTTACCCCGGGGGCGGGAGTTTAGGAATGAGCAGTTCTTC. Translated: CASSLPRGREFRNEQFF. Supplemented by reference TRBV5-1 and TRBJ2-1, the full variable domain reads KAGVTQTPRYLIKTRGQQVTLSCSPISGHRSVSWYQQTPGQGLQFLFEYFSETQRNKGNFPGRFSGRQFSNSRSEMNVSTLELGDSALYLCASSLPRGREFRNEQFFGPGTRLTVL.

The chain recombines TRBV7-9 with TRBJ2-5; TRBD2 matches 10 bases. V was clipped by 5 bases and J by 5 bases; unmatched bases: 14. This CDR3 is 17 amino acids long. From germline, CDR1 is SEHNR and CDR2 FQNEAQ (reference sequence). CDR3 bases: TGTGCCAGCAGCCCTGAGGGTCTAGCGGGGGATCGGGAGACCCAGTACTTC. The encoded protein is CASSPEGLAGDRETQYF.

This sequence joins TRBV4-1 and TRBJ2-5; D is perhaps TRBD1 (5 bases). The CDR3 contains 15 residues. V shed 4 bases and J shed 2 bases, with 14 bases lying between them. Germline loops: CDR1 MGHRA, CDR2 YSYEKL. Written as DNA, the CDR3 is TGCGCCAGCAGCCCAAGGACAATTGATCAAGAGACCCAGTACTTC. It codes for CASSPRTIDQETQYF.

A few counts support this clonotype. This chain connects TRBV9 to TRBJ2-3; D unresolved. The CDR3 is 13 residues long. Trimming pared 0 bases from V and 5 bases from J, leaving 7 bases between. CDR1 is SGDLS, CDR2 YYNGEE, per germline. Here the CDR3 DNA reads TGTGCCAGCAGCGTAGAGGCAAGAGATACGCAGTATTTT. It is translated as CASSVEARDTQYF.

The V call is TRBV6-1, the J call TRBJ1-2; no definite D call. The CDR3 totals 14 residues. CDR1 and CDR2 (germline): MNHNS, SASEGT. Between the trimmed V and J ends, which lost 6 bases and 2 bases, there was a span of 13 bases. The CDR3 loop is CASSERFQNYGYTF. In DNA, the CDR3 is TGTGCCAGCAGCGAGAGGTTCCAAAACTATGGCTACACCTTC.

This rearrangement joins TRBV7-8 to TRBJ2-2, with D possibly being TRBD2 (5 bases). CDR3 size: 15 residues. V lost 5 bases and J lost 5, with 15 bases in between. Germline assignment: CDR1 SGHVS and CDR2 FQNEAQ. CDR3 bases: TGTGCCAGCAGCGTAGGACTCCCGGGGACCGGGGAGCTGTTTTTT. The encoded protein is CASSVGLPGTGELFF.

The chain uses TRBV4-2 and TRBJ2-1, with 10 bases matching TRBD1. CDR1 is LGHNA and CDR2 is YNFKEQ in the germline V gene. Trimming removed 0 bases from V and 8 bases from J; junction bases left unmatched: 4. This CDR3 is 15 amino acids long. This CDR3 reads CASSQEDRGLDEQFF. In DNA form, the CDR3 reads TGTGCCAGCAGCCAAGAGGACAGGGGGTTGGATGAGCAGTTCTTC.

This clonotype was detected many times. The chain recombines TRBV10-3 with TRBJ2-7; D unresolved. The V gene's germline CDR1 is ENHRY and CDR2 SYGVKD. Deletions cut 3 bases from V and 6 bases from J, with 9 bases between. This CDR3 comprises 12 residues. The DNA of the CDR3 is TGTGCCATCAGTGAAGCAGTGGGCGAGCAGTACTTC. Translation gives CAISEAVGEQYF.

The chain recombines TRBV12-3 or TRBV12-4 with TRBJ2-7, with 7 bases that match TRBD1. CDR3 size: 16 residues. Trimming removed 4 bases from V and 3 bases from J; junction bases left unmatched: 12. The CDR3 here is CASSSVSGTVLYEQYF. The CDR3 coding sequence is TGTGCCAGCAGTTCCGTCTCCGGGACAGTCCTCTACGAGCAGTACTTC.

CDR3 sequence: CATSKGADRGTEAFF. The CDR3 nucleotides are TGTGCCACCAGCAAGGGGGCCGACAGGGGGACTGAAGCTTTCTTT. The chain carries TRBV15 and TRBJ1-1; 9 bases agree with TRBD1. V lost 4 bases to trimming and J lost 5 bases; unmatched junction nucleotides: 8. In germline, CDR1 is LNHNV, CDR2 YYDKDF (reference sequence). This CDR3 has 15 amino acids.

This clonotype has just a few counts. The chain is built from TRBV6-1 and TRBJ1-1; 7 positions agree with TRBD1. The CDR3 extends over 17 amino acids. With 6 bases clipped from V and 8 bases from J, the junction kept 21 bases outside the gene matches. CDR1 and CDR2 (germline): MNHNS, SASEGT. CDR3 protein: CASRDPTGYGLRGEAFF. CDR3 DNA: TGTGCCAGCAGGGATCCGACAGGGTATGGATTAAGGGGCGAAGCTTTCTTT.

The CDR3 nucleotides read TGTGCCACCAGTGATGGTTTGATGACAACCAATGAGCAGTTCTTC. Residues: CATSDGLMTTNEQFF. The chain carries TRBV24-1 and TRBJ2-1; D gene ambiguous. The CDR3 covers 15 residues. CDR1 is KGHDR and CDR2 is SFDVKD in the germline V gene. The V end lost 3 bases, the J end lost 6 bases, and 14 bases lay between the germline ends.

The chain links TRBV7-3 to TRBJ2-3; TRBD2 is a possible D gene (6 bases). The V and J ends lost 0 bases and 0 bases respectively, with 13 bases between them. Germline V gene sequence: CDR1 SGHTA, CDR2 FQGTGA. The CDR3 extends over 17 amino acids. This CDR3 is CASSLTGRGTSTDTQYF. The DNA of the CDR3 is TGTGCCAGCAGCTTAACAGGTCGGGGGACTAGCACAGATACGCAGTATTTT.

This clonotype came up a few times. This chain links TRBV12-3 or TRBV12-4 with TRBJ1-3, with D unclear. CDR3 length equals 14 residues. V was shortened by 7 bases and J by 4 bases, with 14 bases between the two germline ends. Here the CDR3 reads CASTLIPGGNTIYF. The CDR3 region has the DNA TGTGCCAGCACCCTGATCCCGGGAGGAAACACCATATATTTT.

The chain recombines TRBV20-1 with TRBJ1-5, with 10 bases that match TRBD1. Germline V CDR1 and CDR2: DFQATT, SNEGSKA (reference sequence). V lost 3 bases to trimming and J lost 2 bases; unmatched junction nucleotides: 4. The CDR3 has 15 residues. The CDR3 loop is CSARTGGLRNQPQHF. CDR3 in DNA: TGCAGTGCTAGGACAGGGGGCTTGCGCAATCAGCCCCAGCATTTT.

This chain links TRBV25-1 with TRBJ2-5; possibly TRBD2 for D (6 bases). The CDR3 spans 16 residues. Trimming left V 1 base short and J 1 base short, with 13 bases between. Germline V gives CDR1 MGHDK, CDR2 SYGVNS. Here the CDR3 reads CASSESWGVAQETQYF. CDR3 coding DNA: TGTGCCAGCAGTGAATCATGGGGGGTGGCCCAAGAGACCCAGTACTTC.

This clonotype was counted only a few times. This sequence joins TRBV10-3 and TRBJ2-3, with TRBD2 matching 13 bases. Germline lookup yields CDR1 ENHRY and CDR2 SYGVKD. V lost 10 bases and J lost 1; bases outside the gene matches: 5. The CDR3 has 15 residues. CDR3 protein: CATGLAGARTDTQYF. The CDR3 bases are TGTGCCACCGGACTAGCGGGGGCCCGCACAGATACGCAGTATTTT.

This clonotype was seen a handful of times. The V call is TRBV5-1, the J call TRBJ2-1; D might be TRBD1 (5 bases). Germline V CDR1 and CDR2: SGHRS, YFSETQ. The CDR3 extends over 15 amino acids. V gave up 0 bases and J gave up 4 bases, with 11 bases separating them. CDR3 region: CASSLETGEYNEQFF. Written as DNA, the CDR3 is TGCGCCAGCAGCTTGGAAACAGGTGAATACAATGAGCAGTTCTTC.

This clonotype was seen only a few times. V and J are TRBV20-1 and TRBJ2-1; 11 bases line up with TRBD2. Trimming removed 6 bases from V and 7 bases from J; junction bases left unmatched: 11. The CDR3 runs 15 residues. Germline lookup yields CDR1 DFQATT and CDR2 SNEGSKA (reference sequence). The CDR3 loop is CSATSSSGGWNEQFF. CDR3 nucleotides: TGCAGTGCCACATCCTCTAGCGGGGGGTGGAATGAGCAGTTCTTC.

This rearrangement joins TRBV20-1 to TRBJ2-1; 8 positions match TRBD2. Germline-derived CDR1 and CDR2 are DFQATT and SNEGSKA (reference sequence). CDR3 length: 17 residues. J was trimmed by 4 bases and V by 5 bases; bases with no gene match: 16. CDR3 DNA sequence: TGCAGTGCTGCGGGTGGCGGGAGGAGTGGGCTATACAATGAGCAGTTCTTC. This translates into CSAAGGGRSGLYNEQFF.

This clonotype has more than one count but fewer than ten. The CDR3 DNA follows: TGTGCATCAGGGGTGGATACGCAGTATTTT. Its protein product is CASGVDTQYF. The gene calls are TRBV10-3 and TRBJ2-3; a weak D match, TRBD1 (6 bases). This CDR3 contains 10 residues. Germline CDR1 is ENHRY and CDR2 is SYGVKD.

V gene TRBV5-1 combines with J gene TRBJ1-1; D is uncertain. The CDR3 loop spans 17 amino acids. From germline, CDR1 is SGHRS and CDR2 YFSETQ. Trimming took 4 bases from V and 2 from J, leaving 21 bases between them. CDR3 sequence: CASSRTPHQAPNTEAFF. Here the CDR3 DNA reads TGCGCCAGCAGCCGTACCCCACATCAGGCCCCCAACACTGAAGCTTTCTTT.

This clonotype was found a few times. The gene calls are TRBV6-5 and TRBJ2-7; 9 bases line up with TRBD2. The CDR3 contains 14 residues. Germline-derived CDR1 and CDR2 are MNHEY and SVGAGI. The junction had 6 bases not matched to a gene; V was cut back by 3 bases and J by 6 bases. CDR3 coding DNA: TGTGCCAGCAGTTATGGGACTAGCTCTTCCGAGCAGTACTTC. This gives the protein CASSYGTSSSEQYF.

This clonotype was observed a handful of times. CDR3 nucleotides: TGCGCCAGCAGCCCTGGCAGGGGGTTAGTCTACAATGAGCAGTTCTTC. It specifies CASSPGRGLVYNEQFF. The chain joins TRBV4-1 to TRBJ2-1, with 7 positions matching TRBD1. There are 16 residues in the CDR3. Looked up from germline, CDR1 is MGHRA and CDR2 is YSYEKL. V trimming: 4 bases; J trimming: 3 bases; junction bases outside the gene matches: 9.

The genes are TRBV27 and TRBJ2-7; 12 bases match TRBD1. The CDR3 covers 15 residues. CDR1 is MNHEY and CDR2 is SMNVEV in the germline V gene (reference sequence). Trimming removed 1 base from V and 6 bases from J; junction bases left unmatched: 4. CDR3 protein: CASSLLGTGGAEQYF. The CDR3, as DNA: TGTGCCAGCAGTTTATTAGGGACAGGGGGCGCCGAGCAGTACTTC.

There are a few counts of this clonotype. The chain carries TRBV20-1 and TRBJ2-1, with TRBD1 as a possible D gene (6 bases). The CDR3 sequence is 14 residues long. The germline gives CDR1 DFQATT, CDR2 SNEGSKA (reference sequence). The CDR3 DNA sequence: TGCAGCCAGCTTGGCGGCAGGGGCGTGAATGAGCAGTTCTTC. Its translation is CSQLGGRGVNEQFF.